The sequence of this TCR beta chain was determined in a study of CD8 T cells in ankylosing spondylitis. This clonotype was observed a few times. Its antigen is not identified. As the method for making TCR beta libraries, quantitative 5'-RACE with molecular barcodes was used. TCRdb reprocessed the 5' RACE reads via MiXCR and lists one record per CDR3 protein. In the table there are 250,000 to 350,000 distinct CDR3 sequences, around 20% of which are singletons. Study conclusions and caveats: Reactive arthritis synovial fluid and blood were previously reported to contain some motif variants. Significantly higher representation of disease-linked clones was reported for matched ankylosing spondylitis synovial fluid. Disease-associated clones were CD8+ and fairly uncommon in peripheral blood.

Germline loops: CDR1 SGHTA, CDR2 FQGNSA. Trimming stripped 1 base from V and 7 bases from J, with 6 bases between. This CDR3 spans 12 amino acids. This clonotype was obtained from a female donor with ankylosing spondylitis or in good health (not recorded which). Sequenced sample: blood, either unsorted or a sorted T cell fraction (not recorded which). The V gene is TRBV7-2, the J gene TRBJ2-3; no clear D gene. CDR3 loop: CASSLDGYTQYF. Written as DNA, the CDR3 is TGTGCCAGCAGCTTAGATGGTTATACGCAGTATTTT.